One and the same sample provided the 31 T cell receptor beta chains below, sequenced in a study of cytomegalovirus exposure and HLA in healthy donors. A multiplex PCR was run with 60 Vbeta primers and 13 Jbeta primers. The table came from immunoSEQ multiplex PCR; TCRdb's copy has only in-frame clones and leaves some out. The repertoire holds some 110,000 clones, with 75% as singletons. The sequenced material came from PBMCs. Receptors originate from a man aged 40-55 years in good health and CMV-seronegative.

This clone came up once. The chain links TRBV11-2 to TRBJ2-3; 7 nucleotides match TRBD2. The germline V gene has CDR1 SGHAT and CDR2 FQNNGV. The CDR3 is 16 amino acids. Losses at the gene ends were 1 base for V and 4 bases for J; bases not matched to a gene: 8. The CDR3 nucleotides are TGTGCCAGCAGCTTAGTTACGGGGGGACGCGCAGATACGCAGTATTTT. Protein: CASSLVTGGRADTQYF.

This clone was seen only once. This chain links TRBV18 with TRBJ1-2; TRBD1 might be the D (5 bases). V lost 2 bases and J 8 bases, leaving 15 bases between the germline ends. The CDR3 is 14 residues long. Germline CDR1 reads KGHSH; CDR2 reads LQKENI. The CDR3 sequence: CASSPSQQAPGYTF. CDR3 DNA sequence: TGTGCCAGCTCACCAAGTCAACAGGCTCCCGGCTACACCTTC.

V gene TRBV18 combines with J gene TRBJ2-2; 8 bases agree with TRBD1. V trimming: 0 bases; J trimming: 5 bases; junction bases outside the gene matches: 2. The CDR3 consists of 15 residues. Germline CDR1 KGHSH, CDR2 LQKENI. The CDR3 loop reads CASSPPRQGTGELFF. DNA for the CDR3: TGTGCCAGCTCACCACCGCGACAGGGGACCGGGGAGCTGTTTTTT.

V and J are TRBV6-1 and TRBJ1-1; no firm D call. Germline CDR1 reads MNHNS; CDR2 reads SASEGT. CDR3 length: 16 amino acids. V gave up 0 bases and J gave up 9 bases, with 20 bases separating them. CDR3 protein: CASSEALEINGAKAFF. As DNA, the CDR3 is TGTGCCAGCAGTGAAGCGCTTGAGATAAACGGTGCTAAAGCTTTCTTT.

This sequence joins TRBV6-5 and TRBJ1-1; the D gene is possibly TRBD1 (5 bases). V lost 7 bases and J 0 bases, leaving 15 bases between the germline ends. Per the germline V gene, CDR1 is MNHEY and CDR2 is SVGAGI. CDR3 length: 15 residues. CDR3: CASNIGANLNTEAFF. The CDR3 DNA sequence: TGTGCCAGCAATATAGGGGCGAATTTGAACACTGAAGCTTTCTTT.

This clone was counted between two and nine times. CDR3 loop: CASSGQTEANRHEQYF. As DNA, the CDR3 is TGTGCCAGCAGTGGACAAACGGAGGCGAATCGCCACGAGCAGTACTTC. The chain carries TRBV6-1 and TRBJ2-7; tentative D call: TRBD2 (5 bases). Germline CDR1 reads MNHNS; CDR2 reads SASEGT. V was pared by 4 bases and J by 5 bases, with 21 bases between. CDR3 size: 16 residues.

The chain combines TRBV7-8 with TRBJ2-7, with D perhaps matching TRBD1 (5 bases). Trimming removed 0 bases at V and 7 bases at J, with 13 bases between. The CDR3 consists of 14 residues. The germline CDR1 and CDR2 sequences are SGHVS and FQNEAQ. The CDR3 sequence is CASSLARQGREQYF. The CDR3 region has the DNA TGTGCCAGCAGCTTAGCGCGTCAGGGTAGAGAGCAGTACTTC.

V and J are TRBV19 and TRBJ1-2; 9 nucleotides agree with TRBD1. After removal of 7 bases from V and 7 bases from J, the junction contained 10 bases not matched to a gene. Germline values: CDR1 LNHDA, CDR2 SQIVND (reference sequence). There are 14 residues in the CDR3. Written as DNA, the CDR3 is TGTGCCAGTAACCCGGGACAGGGTTTTGGTGGCTACACCTTC. Its translation is CASNPGQGFGGYTF.

This clone has more than one count but fewer than ten. The V gene is TRBV15, the J gene TRBJ1-6, with D maybe TRBD1 (6 bases). CDR1 and CDR2 from the germline V gene are LNHNV and YYDKDF (reference sequence). Trimming shortened V by 4 bases and J by 15 bases, and 16 bases separated the two germline ends. This CDR3 is built from 13 residues. The CDR3 loop is CATSMLGGPDLHF. CDR3 nucleotides: TGTGCCACCAGCATGCTCGGGGGGCCGGACCTCCACTTT.

The sample holds a few counts of this clone. The chain uses TRBV5-6 and TRBJ1-1, with TRBD1 matching over 8 bases. Looked up from germline, CDR1 is SGHDT and CDR2 is YYEEEE. The length of the CDR3 is 15 residues. V lost 3 bases and J lost 6; bases outside the gene matches: 10. The CDR3 is CASSSYGQGRPEAFF. CDR3 bases: TGTGCCAGCAGCTCTTACGGACAGGGCAGGCCTGAAGCTTTCTTT.

V usage is TRBV6-5 and J usage is TRBJ1-4; D is possibly TRBD1 (5 bases). This CDR3 comprises 14 residues. Germline V CDR1 and CDR2: MNHEY, SVGAGI. Trimming cost V 5 bases and J 8 bases, with 15 bases left between them. The CDR3: CASSSGGLYEKLFF. The CDR3, as DNA: TGTGCCAGCAGTAGCGGGGGATTATACGAAAAACTGTTTTTT.

A note on this clone: Within the sample, other DNA sequences also encode this same CDR3. This sequence joins TRBV7-3 and TRBJ2-2, with 7 positions matching TRBD2. Unmatched junction bases numbered 6, after V lost 4 bases and J lost 4 bases. The germline CDR1 and CDR2 sequences are SGHTA and FQGTGA. The length of the CDR3 is 15 residues. The chain's CDR3 is CASSSGTGGTGELFF. The DNA for the CDR3 is TGTGCCAGCAGCTCGGGGACGGGGGGCACCGGGGAGCTGTTTTTT.

The CDR3 coding sequence is TGCGCCAGCAGCCGTCAGGGGGCGCAGGGGGAGCCTCCACCCTACGAGCAGTACTTC. It encodes CASSRQGAQGEPPPYEQYF. The rearrangement joins TRBV4-1 to TRBJ2-7, with TRBD1 identical over 8 bases. From germline, CDR1 is MGHRA and CDR2 YSYEKL. J lost 2 bases, V lost 4 bases, and 19 bases had no gene match. The CDR3 has 19 amino acids.

The chain uses TRBV29-1 and TRBJ2-1; 8 bases line up with TRBD1. Germline trimming cut 4 bases from V and 4 bases from J; bases unmatched to any gene: 9. Per germline, CDR1 SQVTM and CDR2 ANQGSEA. CDR3 size: 15 residues. The CDR3 is CSVVFWDRLYNEQFF. The CDR3 nucleotides are TGCAGCGTTGTCTTTTGGGACAGGTTATACAATGAGCAGTTCTTC.

This chain connects TRBV15 to TRBJ1-5, with TRBD1 matching 9 bases. Trimming at V came to 3 bases and at J to 7 bases, leaving 10 bases not matched to a gene. Germline V lookup: CDR1 LNHNV, CDR2 YYDKDF (reference sequence). This CDR3 comprises 16 residues. CDR3 loop: CATSSGGQGRGQPQHF. For the CDR3, the DNA is TGTGCCACCAGCAGCGGGGGACAGGGTCGTGGGCAGCCCCAGCATTTT.

The chain is built from TRBV20-1 and TRBJ2-1; TRBD1 aligns across 9 bases. V lost 1 base to trimming and J lost 14 bases; unmatched junction nucleotides: 3. Germline assignment: CDR1 DFQATT and CDR2 SNEGSKA (reference sequence). The length of the CDR3 is 11 residues. For the CDR3, the DNA is TGCAGTGCTAGAGCTGGGACAGGGAAGTTCTTC. This encodes CSARAGTGKFF.

CDR3 sequence reads: CASSLRAGGLNEQFF. The CDR3 DNA is TGTGCCAGCAGTTTACGAGCGGGGGGGCTGAATGAGCAGTTCTTC. The chain combines TRBV28 with TRBJ2-1; TRBD2 matches 10 bases. CDR3 length equals 15 residues. V shed 2 bases, J shed 7 bases, and the junction held 5 bases outside the gene matches. CDR1 is MDHEN and CDR2 is SYDVKM in the germline V gene.

The chain joins TRBV7-8 to TRBJ2-5; TRBD2 agrees at 13 bases. This CDR3 spans 16 amino acids. The V gene's germline CDR1 is SGHVS and CDR2 FQNEAQ. J was trimmed by 5 bases and V by 2 bases; bases with no gene match: 5. The CDR3 region has the DNA TGTGCCAGCAGCTTACCTGGACTAGCGGGAGCGGAGACCCAGTACTTC. As protein: CASSLPGLAGAETQYF. The full variable domain, completed using reference TRBV7-8 and TRBJ2-5, is GAGVSQSPRYKVAKRGQDVALRCDPISGHVSLFWYQQALGQGPEFLTYFQNEAQLDKSGLPSDRFFAERPEGSVSTLKIQRTQQEDSAVYLCASSLPGLAGAETQYFGPGTRLLVL.

This chain connects TRBV25-1 to TRBJ1-4, with TRBD1 identical over 8 bases. The V segment lost 2 bases and the J segment 3 bases; nucleotides outside the gene matches: 2. CDR1 is MGHDK, CDR2 SYGVNS, per germline. The CDR3 is 15 amino acids. CDR3 sequence reads: CASSEQGAANEKLFF. CDR3 DNA: TGTGCCAGCAGTGAACAGGGGGCTGCTAATGAAAAACTGTTTTTT.

This chain links TRBV19 with TRBJ2-3; D is unresolved. The CDR3 consists of 15 residues. Germline V CDR1 and CDR2: LNHDA, SQIVND (reference sequence). Trimming shortened V by 1 base and J by 6 bases, and 14 bases separated the two germline ends. The CDR3 region is CASSIGYSESDTQYF. The DNA for the CDR3 is TGTGCCAGTAGTATAGGGTATAGTGAATCGGATACGCAGTATTTT.

The V and J genes are TRBV29-1 and TRBJ2-7; D might be TRBD1 (6 bases). V dropped 4 bases and J dropped 5 bases, with 12 bases sitting between them. Germline V gene lookup returns CDR1 SQVTM and CDR2 ANQGSEA. The CDR3 has 12 residues. This CDR3 is CSVGAGVDEQYF. The CDR3 region has the DNA TGCAGCGTTGGCGCAGGGGTGGACGAGCAGTACTTC.

The V call is TRBV25-1, the J call TRBJ1-6; D is unclear. Germline-derived CDR1 and CDR2 are MGHDK and SYGVNS. Deletions cut 4 bases from V and 10 bases from J, with 11 bases between. The CDR3 loop spans 13 amino acids. The CDR3 DNA reads as TGTGCCAGCAGTGGGACTCCCGGGTCACCCCTCCACTTT. It codes for CASSGTPGSPLHF.

This chain links TRBV7-9 with TRBJ1-2; D gene ambiguous. Trimming removed 6 bases from V and 8 bases from J, with 13 bases in between. CDR3 length: 12 residues. Germline CDR1 is SEHNR and CDR2 is FQNEAQ (reference sequence). CDR3 sequence (DNA): TGTGCCAGCAGTCCCGTTCGCTACGGCTACACCTTC. Encoded protein: CASSPVRYGYTF.

The J gene is TRBJ2-3, the V gene TRBV6-5; a weak D match, TRBD2 (7 bases). Germline V gives CDR1 MNHEY, CDR2 SVGAGI. The CDR3 consists of 15 residues. Trimming cost V 6 bases and J 2 bases, with 15 bases left between them. Here the CDR3 reads CASRRRGAATDTQYF. The CDR3 bases are TGTGCCAGCAGGAGACGGGGGGCCGCCACAGATACGCAGTATTTT.

With regard to this clone: In the same sample, other DNA sequences code for this CDR3. V is TRBV19 and J is TRBJ2-1; D gene ambiguous. The CDR3 has 14 residues. The V gene lost 1 base and the J gene lost 4 bases, with 8 bases spanning the gap. CDR1 LNHDA and CDR2 SQIVND come from the germline V gene (reference sequence). The CDR3: CASSIVSSYNEQFF. The CDR3 DNA follows: TGTGCCAGTAGTATAGTGTCCAGTTACAATGAGCAGTTCTTC.

The V gene is TRBV7-6, the J gene TRBJ2-5; the match to TRBD2 covers 9 bases. In germline, CDR1 is SGHVS, CDR2 FNYEAQ. The CDR3 contains 18 residues. V gave up 4 bases and J gave up 4 bases; unmatched junction bases: 16. CDR3 loop: CASSSPSFAGGLGETQYF. The CDR3 bases are TGTGCCAGCAGCTCCCCCTCATTCGCGGGGGGGCTGGGAGAGACCCAGTACTTC. The variable domain in full, completed from reference TRBV7-6 and TRBJ2-5, reads GAGVSQSPRYKVTKRGQDVALRCDPISGHVSLYWYRQALGQGPEFLTYFNYEAQQDKSGLPNDRFSAERPEGSISTLTIQRTEQRDSAMYRCASSSPSFAGGLGETQYFGPGTRLLVL.

V gene TRBV9 combines with J gene TRBJ2-1; 9 bases fit TRBD2. The junction had 7 bases not matched to a gene; V was cut back by 3 bases and J by 0 bases. This CDR3 spans 17 amino acids. CDR1 SGDLS and CDR2 YYNGEE come from the germline V gene. In DNA, the CDR3 is TGTGCCAGCAGCGAAGCGGGGGGTCCTACCTCCTACAATGAGCAGTTCTTC. This codes for CASSEAGGPTSYNEQFF.

This chain joins TRBV2 and TRBJ2-1, with TRBD2 matching 12 bases. Per the germline V gene, CDR1 is SNHLY and CDR2 is FYNNEI. The CDR3 spans 15 residues. Trimming at V came to 5 bases and at J to 4 bases, leaving 3 bases not matched to a gene. In nucleotides, the CDR3 is TGTGCCAGCAGTCGGACTAGCGGGATGTACAATGAGCAGTTCTTC. Protein: CASSRTSGMYNEQFF. Variable domain in full (rest from reference TRBV2 and TRBJ2-1): EPEVTQTPSHQVTQMGQEVILRCVPISNHLYFYWYRQILGQKVEFLVSFYNNEISEKSEIFDDQFSVERPDGSNFTLKIRSTKLEDSAMYFCASSRTSGMYNEQFFGPGTRLTVL.

The rearrangement links TRBV29-1 to TRBJ2-3; 7 bases fit TRBD1. The trim removed 5 bases at V and 0 bases at J, leaving 2 bases unmatched. CDR1 SQVTM and CDR2 ANQGSEA come from the germline V gene. The CDR3 extends over 13 amino acids. CDR3 amino acids: CSVSGQSTDTQYF. In DNA, the CDR3 is TGCAGCGTTTCGGGACAGAGCACAGATACGCAGTATTTT.

The genes are TRBV28 and TRBJ2-6; 9 bases align to TRBD1. The junction had 11 bases not matched to a gene; V was cut back by 7 bases and J by 4 bases. Germline V lookup: CDR1 MDHEN, CDR2 SYDVKM. The CDR3 covers 17 residues. CDR3 nucleotide sequence: TGTGCCAGCACCCCCTGGGGACAGGGAACCGGGGCCAACGTCCTGACTTTC. Its translation: CASTPWGQGTGANVLTF.

In its sample, this clone was seen once. The chain combines TRBV19 with TRBJ2-7, with 8 bases that match TRBD1. The J segment lost 2 bases and the V segment lost 5 bases, leaving 8 bases of the junction unmatched. This CDR3 is built from 15 residues. The germline V gene encodes CDR1 LNHDA and CDR2 SQIVND (reference sequence). The CDR3 is CASSAGDRLTYEQYF. CDR3 DNA sequence: TGTGCCAGTAGTGCTGGGGACAGGCTAACCTACGAGCAGTACTTC.